Included here is one T cell receptor beta chain sequence, with context. Its antigen is still unknown. As input for TCR beta libraries, about 2 micrograms of genomic DNA came from cryopreserved PBMCs. CDR3 size: 13 residues. This record comes from a study of cytotoxic CD8 clonotypes in ibrutinib-treated CLL. Study overall: Response specimens were obtained following a median treatment duration of around 12 months, with a range of 6 to 36. Study-level findings and limits: Clonality rose at ibrutinib response, held steady in sustained remission, and fell toward baseline at progression.

Sequenced by immunoSEQ multiplex PCR; TCRdb stores in-frame clones only, minus some. Seen here are over 200,000 clones, about four fifths observed once, and the top ten hold roughly 11%. The chain is built from TRBV21-1 and TRBJ2-7; the table assigns TRBD2, which was not confirmed against the DNA. TRBV21-1 is reported as a pseudogene. Sequenced material: PBMCs, taken after 12 months of ibrutinib treatment. This sequence originates from a human donor with chronic lymphocytic leukemia. CDR3 DNA sequence: TGTGCCAGCTCCGGGACTGGGTCCTACGAGCAGTACTTC. Residues: CASSGTGSYEQYF.